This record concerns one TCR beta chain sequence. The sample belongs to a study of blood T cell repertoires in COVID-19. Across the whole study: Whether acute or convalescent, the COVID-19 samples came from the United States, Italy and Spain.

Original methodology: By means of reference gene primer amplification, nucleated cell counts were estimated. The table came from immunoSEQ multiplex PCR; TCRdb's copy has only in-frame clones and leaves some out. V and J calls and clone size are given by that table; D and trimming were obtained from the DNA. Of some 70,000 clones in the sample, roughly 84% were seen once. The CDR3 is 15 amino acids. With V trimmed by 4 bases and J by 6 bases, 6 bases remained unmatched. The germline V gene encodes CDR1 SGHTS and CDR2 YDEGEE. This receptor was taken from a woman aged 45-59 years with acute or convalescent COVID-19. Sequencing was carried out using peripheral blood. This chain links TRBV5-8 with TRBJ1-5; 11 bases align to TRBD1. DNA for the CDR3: TGTGCCAGCAGCCTCGAGGGACAGGGGGGTCAGCCCCAGCATTTT. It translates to CASSLEGQGGQPQHF. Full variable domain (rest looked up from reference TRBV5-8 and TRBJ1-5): EAGVTQSPTHLIKTRGQQATLRCSPISGHTSVYWYQQALGLGLQFLLWYDEGEERNRGNFPPRFSGRQFPNYSSELNVNALELEDSALYLCASSLEGQGGQPQHFGDGTRLSIL.